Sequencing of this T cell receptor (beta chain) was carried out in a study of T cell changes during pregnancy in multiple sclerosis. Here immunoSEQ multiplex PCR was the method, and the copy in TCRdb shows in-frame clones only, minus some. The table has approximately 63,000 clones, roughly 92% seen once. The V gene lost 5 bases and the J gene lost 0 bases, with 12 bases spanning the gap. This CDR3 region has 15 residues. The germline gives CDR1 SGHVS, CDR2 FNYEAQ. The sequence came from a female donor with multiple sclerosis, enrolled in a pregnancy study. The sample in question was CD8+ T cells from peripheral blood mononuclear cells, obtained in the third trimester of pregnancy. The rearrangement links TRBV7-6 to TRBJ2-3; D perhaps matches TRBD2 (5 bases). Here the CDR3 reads CASSPRRRSTDTQYF. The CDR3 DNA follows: TGTGCCAGCAGCCCCAGGAGGAGAAGCACAGATACGCAGTATTTT.